The present T cell receptor beta chain was sequenced within a study of beta chain features in type 1 diabetes. Across the study: The study found patients and healthy donors alike in age, gender and cell yields.

Based on CD45RO/CCR7/CD25/CD127/CD95/CD27, CD4+ regulatory, stem cell-like memory, naive and central memory cells were sorted. Every isolated RNA sample was fully reverse transcribed, so sequencing captured expressed TCRB transcripts. Data came from immunoSEQ multiplex PCR; TCRdb stores just in-frame clones and leaves some out. The sample comprises roughly 300,000 clones, 14% of which are singletons, and roughly 6.7% rests with the top ten. Study findings and constraints: Whether TCRB rearrangement is influenced by HLA type went unresolved here.

This clone was detected a few times. The antigen is unknown. The specimen sequenced was central memory CD4+ T cells from blood. This clonotype originated in a man under 40 in good health.

As DNA, the CDR3 is TGTGCCAGCAGTGAATCTAGAGCGGCAGATACGCAGTATTTT. Protein sequence: CASSESRAADTQYF. The chain has TRBV6-1 and TRBJ2-3; D may be TRBD2 (5 bases). The germline V and J ends were trimmed by 2 bases and 4 bases, with 10 bases remaining between them. CDR1 MNHNS and CDR2 SASEGT come from the germline V gene. This CDR3 is built from 14 residues.